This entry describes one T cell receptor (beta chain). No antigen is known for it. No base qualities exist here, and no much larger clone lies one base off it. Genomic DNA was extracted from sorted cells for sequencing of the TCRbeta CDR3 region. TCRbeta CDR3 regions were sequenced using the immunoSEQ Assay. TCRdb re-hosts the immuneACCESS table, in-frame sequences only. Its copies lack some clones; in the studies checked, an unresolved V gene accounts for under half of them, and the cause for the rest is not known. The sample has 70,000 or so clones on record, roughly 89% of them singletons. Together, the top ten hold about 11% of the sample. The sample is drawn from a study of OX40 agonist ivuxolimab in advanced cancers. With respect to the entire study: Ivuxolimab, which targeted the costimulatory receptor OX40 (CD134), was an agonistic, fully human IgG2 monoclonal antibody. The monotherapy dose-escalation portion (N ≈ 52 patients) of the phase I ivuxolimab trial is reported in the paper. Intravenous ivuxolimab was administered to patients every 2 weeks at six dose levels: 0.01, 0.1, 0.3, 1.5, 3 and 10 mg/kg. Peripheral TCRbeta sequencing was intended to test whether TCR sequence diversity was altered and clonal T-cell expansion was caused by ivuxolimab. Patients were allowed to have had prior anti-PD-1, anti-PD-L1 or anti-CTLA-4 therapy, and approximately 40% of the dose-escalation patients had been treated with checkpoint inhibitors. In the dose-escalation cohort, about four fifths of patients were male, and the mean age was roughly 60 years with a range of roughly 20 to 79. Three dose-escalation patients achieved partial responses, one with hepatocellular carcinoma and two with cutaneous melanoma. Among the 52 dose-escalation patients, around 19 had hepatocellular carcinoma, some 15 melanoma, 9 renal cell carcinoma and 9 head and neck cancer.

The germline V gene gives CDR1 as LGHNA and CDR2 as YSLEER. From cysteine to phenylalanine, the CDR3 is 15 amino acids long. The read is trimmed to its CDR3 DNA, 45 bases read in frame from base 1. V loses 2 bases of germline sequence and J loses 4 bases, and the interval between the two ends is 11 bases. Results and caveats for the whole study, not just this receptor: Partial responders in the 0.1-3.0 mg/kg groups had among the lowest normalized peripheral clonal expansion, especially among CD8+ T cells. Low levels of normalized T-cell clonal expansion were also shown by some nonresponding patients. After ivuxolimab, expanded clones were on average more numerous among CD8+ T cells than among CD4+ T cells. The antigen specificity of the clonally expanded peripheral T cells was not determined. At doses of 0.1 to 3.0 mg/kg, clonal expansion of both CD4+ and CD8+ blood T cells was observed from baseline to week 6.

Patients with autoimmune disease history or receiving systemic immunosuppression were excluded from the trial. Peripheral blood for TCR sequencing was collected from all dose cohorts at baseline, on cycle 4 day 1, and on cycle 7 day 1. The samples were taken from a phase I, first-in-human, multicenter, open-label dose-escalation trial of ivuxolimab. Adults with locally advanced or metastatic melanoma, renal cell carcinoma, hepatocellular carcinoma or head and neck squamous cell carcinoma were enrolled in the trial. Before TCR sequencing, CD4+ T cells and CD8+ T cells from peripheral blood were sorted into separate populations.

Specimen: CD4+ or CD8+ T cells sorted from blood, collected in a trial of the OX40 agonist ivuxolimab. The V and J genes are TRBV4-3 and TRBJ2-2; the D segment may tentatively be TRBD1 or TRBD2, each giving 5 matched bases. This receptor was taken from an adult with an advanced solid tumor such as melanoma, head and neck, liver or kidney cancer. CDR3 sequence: CASSQLLGATGELFF. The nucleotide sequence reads TGCGCCAGCAGCCAACTACTAGGGGCCACCGGGGAGCTGTTTTTT.